The T cell receptor beta chain described here comes from a study of CD8+ T cells in alopecia areata. Once RNA had been extracted, it was reverse transcribed into cDNA to act as the sequencing template. The protocol was immunoSEQ multiplex PCR, while the TCRdb copy is restricted to in-frame clones and leaves out a portion. The sample consists of 210,000 or so clones, under 70% of them appearing once. The treatment is: oral pan-JAK inhibitor, 5-10 mg twice daily. This receptor was taken from a human donor with alopecia areata. Sequenced material: CD4+ T cells sorted from blood, taken between weeks 43 and 45, from a patient treated with tofacitinib.

CDR3 DNA sequence: TGTGCCAGCAGCCCCCTGGCGAGTGGAAAACTGTTTTTT. Protein: CASSPLASGKLFF. This chain links TRBV11-2 with TRBJ1-4; no firm D call. Germline V CDR1 and CDR2: SGHAT, FQNNGV. V shed 5 bases and J shed 10 bases, with 14 bases lying between them. The CDR3 contains 13 residues.